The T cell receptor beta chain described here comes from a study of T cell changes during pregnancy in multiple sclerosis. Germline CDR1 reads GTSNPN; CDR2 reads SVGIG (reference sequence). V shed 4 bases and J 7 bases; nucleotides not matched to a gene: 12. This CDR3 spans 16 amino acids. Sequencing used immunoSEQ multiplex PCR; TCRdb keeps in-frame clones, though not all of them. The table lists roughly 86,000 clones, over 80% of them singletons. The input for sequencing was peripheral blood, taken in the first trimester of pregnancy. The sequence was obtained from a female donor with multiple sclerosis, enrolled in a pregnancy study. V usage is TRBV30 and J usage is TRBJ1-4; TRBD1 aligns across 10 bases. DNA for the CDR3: TGTGCCTGGATCCCCACTGACAGGGGGCGAGGTGAAAAACTGTTTTTT. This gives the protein CAWIPTDRGRGEKLFF.